Below, one TCR beta chain is given with its context. The data stem from a study of blood T cell repertoires in COVID-19. Study overall: PBMCs, B-cell-depleted T cells, or T cells provided the cDNA or gDNA that made up the material.

The length of the CDR3 is 17 residues. As handled by the study authors: By means of reference gene primer amplification, nucleated cell counts were estimated. Clones were read by immunoSEQ multiplex PCR, and TCRdb kept only the in-frame ones, dropping some. V, J and clone size reflect that table, while D and trimming were determined from the DNA. The top ten clones hold under 3% of a sample with about 260,000 clones, about nine tenths of them seen once. The clonotype was recovered from a person between 18 and 35 years old with COVID-19, enrolled during active disease. Sequencing used peripheral blood. This chain joins TRBV21-1 and TRBJ2-7; TRBD1, the D gene given by the table, was not confirmed from the DNA. TRBV21-1 is designated a pseudogene. The CDR3: CASSKGGDRPFSYEQYF. The CDR3 nucleotides are TGTGCCAGCAGCAAAGGGGGCGACAGGCCCTTTTCCTACGAGCAGTACTTC.